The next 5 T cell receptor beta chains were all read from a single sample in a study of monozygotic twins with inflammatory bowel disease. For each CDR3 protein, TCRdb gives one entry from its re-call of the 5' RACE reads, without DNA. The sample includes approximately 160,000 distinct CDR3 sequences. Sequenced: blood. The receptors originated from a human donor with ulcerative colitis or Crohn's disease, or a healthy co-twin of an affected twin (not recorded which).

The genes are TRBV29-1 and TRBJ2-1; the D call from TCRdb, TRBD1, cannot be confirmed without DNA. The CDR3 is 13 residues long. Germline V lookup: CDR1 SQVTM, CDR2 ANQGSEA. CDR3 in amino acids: CSVAGTLGGEQFF.

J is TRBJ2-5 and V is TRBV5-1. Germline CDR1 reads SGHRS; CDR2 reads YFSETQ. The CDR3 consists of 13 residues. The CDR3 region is CASSPSDGETQYF. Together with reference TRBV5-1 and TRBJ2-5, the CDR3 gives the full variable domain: KAGVTQTPRYLIKTRGQQVTLSCSPISGHRSVSWYQQTPGQGLQFLFEYFSETQRNKGNFPGRFSGRQFSNSRSEMNVSTLELGDSALYLCASSPSDGETQYFGPGTRLLVL.

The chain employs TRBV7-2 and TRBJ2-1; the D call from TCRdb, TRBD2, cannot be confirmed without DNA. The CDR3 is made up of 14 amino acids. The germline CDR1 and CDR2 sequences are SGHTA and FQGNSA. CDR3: CASSWTIYYNEQFF.

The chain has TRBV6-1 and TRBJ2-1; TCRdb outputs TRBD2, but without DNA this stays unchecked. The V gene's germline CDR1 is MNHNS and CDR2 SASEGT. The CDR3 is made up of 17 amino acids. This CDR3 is CASSPYLAGFSENEQFF.

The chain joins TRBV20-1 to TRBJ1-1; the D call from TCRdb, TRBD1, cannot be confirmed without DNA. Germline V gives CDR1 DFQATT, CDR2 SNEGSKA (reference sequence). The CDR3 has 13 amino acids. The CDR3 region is CSAREGQNTEAFF.